This T cell receptor (beta chain) was identified in a study of vaccination effects on CD4 cells after COVID-19 (dated by TCRdb to between 2021 and 2024). In terms of the full investigation: In the ViraFEST assay, PBMC were stimulated with viral peptide pools, and antigen-specific CD4+ T cell clonotypes were then identified by expansion using TCR sequencing. The full study included approximately nine COVID-19 convalescent patients and a handful of SARS-CoV-2-naive healthy vaccine recipients. Samples were taken from three convalescent patients early (day +14) and late (day +241, +227, +161 respectively) after vaccination. The study compared SARS-CoV-2 spike-specific CD4+ TCR repertoires before and after mRNA vaccination in COVID-19 convalescent patients and infection-naive vaccine recipients. Post-vaccine samples across the study were collected a median of 72 days after the second dose, with a range of 14 to 241. Cultures from other donors in the study were sequenced using the Oncomine TCR Beta short-read assay on an Illumina iSeq 100. Each well held roughly 2.2 million PBMC cultured in IMDM containing approximately 5.2% human AB serum, roughly 9.6 IU/ml IL-2 and gentamicin, along with roughly 10 ug/ml peptides.

After more than nine days of culture, CD4+ T cells were isolated with the EasySep CD4+ T cell isolation kit. Convalescent patients had PCR-confirmed SARS-CoV-2 infection between March and December 2020, before Alpha, Beta and Delta variants emerged in the United States. Each participant received two doses of an mRNA SARS-CoV-2 vaccine, either BNT162b2 or mRNA-1273. Half of the culture medium was replaced with fresh IL-2-containing medium on days 3 and 7. Unless otherwise noted, each peptide stimulation condition was cultured in triplicate wells. PBMC were separated from whole blood using Ficoll-Paque Plus gradient centrifugation and were then either cryopreserved at -140C or used fresh. The QIAamp micro DNA kit was used to extract genomic DNA from the cultured CD4+ T cells. Libraries were made using the immunoSEQ multiplex PCR assay. DNA from the CD4+ T cells that had been cultured and isolated underwent TCR beta CDR3 sequencing. As for the authors' bioinformatics: Non-productive TCR sequences were removed, reads were trimmed to the CDR3 region, and CDR3s of at least 7 amino acids were retained. The MANAFEST web app was used to identify antigen-specific clonotypes by comparing expansion in peptide wells with expansion in reference cultures. To count as positive, a clone had to show expansion at FDR<0.05 compared with the reference and with all other wells, an odds ratio above 5, and a frequency above 0.1% in two replicate wells. Clonotypes significantly expanded in SARS-CoV-2 spike wells and in at least one common cold coronavirus spike condition were defined as cross-reactive. Using the stringdist R package, CDR3 similarity was measured by Levenshtein distance, and unrooted trees were constructed with ape in R 3.6.1. TCRdb's version of the immuneACCESS table is confined to in-frame rearrangements and falls short of the full clone set. An unresolved V gene accounts for under half of the shortfall where checked; the remainder is of unknown origin. For V, J and clone size, that table is used; D and trimming come from the DNA. The sample table records some 46,000 clones; 76% of these occur just once. The top ten constitute 3% to 4.5% of the sample.

Comments on this clone: Its specific antigen is unknown. Base qualities are not recorded, but no much larger clone differs from it by a single base.

Unmatched junction bases come to 9, with V trimmed by 4 bases and J by 4 bases. Based on the germline V gene (reference sequence), the CDR1 and CDR2 sequences are SGHNT and YYREEE. The CDR3 sequence holds 16 residues, the cysteine and phenylalanine included. CDR3 DNA only is kept here, 48 bases in frame from base 1. Here is what the overall study found, with its caveats: The study was limited by a small number of convalescent patients, and early post-infection timepoints were lacking. Marked clonal contraction was observed in both infection-induced and vaccine-induced clones at late post-vaccination timepoints, consistent with waning T cell responses. For convalescent patients, new clones induced by the vaccine made up most of the post-vaccine spike-reactive repertoire, and these new clones were largely distinct from the clones induced by infection.

In this chain, TRBV5-4 is recombined with TRBJ2-7; 12 junctional bases match TRBD1. The source is a human donor who had a prior SARS-CoV-2 infection. The sample in question was CD4+ T cells from PBMCs cultured without peptide, obtained after COVID-19 vaccination. The CDR3 here reads CASSRGGTGGDYEQYF. The DNA sequence is as follows: TGTGCCAGCAGCCGCGGCGGGACAGGGGGCGATTACGAGCAGTACTTC.